This TCR beta chain emerged from a study of blood T cell repertoires in COVID-19. As originally analysed: Amplification of reference gene primers provided the estimated nucleated cell counts. TCRdb's copy holds only in-frame clones and misses some; the assay was immunoSEQ multiplex PCR. Clone size and the V and J calls come from that table; the DNA yielded D and trimming. Here the sample spans about 70,000 clones, approximately 90% being singletons. The CDR3 has 14 residues. Germline CDR1 reads SGHVS; CDR2 reads FNYEAQ. With 3 bases removed from V and 4 bases from J, the gap between germline ends came to 12 bases.

Sequencing was performed on peripheral blood. The clonotype was recovered from a human donor in a cohort sampled during active COVID-19. This chain uses TRBV7-6 with TRBJ1-1; D is perhaps TRBD1 (6 bases). For the CDR3, the DNA is TGTGCCAGCAGCTTGGGGCAGGGGATCACTGAAGCTTTCTTT. This encodes CASSLGQGITEAFF.